A single sample is the source of the 26 T cell receptor beta chains below, sequenced in a study of cytomegalovirus exposure and HLA in healthy donors. A multiplex PCR was run with 60 Vbeta primers and 13 Jbeta primers. Only in-frame clones appear in the TCRdb table, and some are missing; sequencing was by immunoSEQ multiplex PCR. The sample includes about 94,000 clones, around 69% of them seen just once. Sequencing was performed on PBMCs. The receptor source for this set is a man aged 30-40 years in good health and CMV-seronegative.

This chain connects TRBV28 to TRBJ2-5; 9 bases line up with TRBD2. The CDR3 consists of 16 residues. Germline assignment: CDR1 MDHEN and CDR2 SYDVKM. Trimming removed 7 bases from V and 6 bases from J; junction bases left unmatched: 15. CDR3 sequence reads: CASTLDGTSQWKTQYF. Here the CDR3 DNA reads TGTGCCAGCACTCTTGATGGGACTAGCCAGTGGAAGACCCAGTACTTC.

The chain uses TRBV5-4 and TRBJ2-5, with a weak D call TRBD1 (5 bases). V was cut by 4 bases and J by 4 bases, with 17 bases left in between. From germline, CDR1 is SGHNT and CDR2 YYREEE (reference sequence). CDR3 length: 15 residues. The CDR3 sequence is CASSAFGAPGETQYF. In nucleotides, the CDR3 is TGTGCCAGCAGCGCCTTTGGGGCCCCGGGAGAGACCCAGTACTTC.

The rearrangement links TRBV11-3 to TRBJ2-3; 8 positions agree with TRBD2. The CDR3 has 15 amino acids. The germline V gene encodes CDR1 SGHNT and CDR2 YENEEA. After removal of 5 bases from V and 4 bases from J, the junction contained 8 bases not matched to a gene. In nucleotides, the CDR3 is TGTGCCAGCAGCCCGCCGGGGGGGGCCTCAGATACGCAGTATTTT. As protein: CASSPPGGASDTQYF. The complete variable domain, with remaining parts taken from reference TRBV11-3 and TRBJ2-3, reads EAGVVQSPRYKIIEKKQPVAFWCNPISGHNTLYWYLQNLGQGPELLIRYENEEAVDDSQLPKDRFSAERLKGVDSTLKIQPAELGDSAVYLCASSPPGGASDTQYFGPGTRLTVL.

V and J are TRBV19 and TRBJ2-1, with 8 bases matching TRBD2. The V segment lost 3 bases and the J segment 10 bases; nucleotides outside the gene matches: 11. The germline gives CDR1 LNHDA, CDR2 SQIVND (reference sequence). This CDR3 contains 15 residues. The CDR3 coding sequence is TGTGCCAGTAGTATGGCTGGCCGGGGGGGCCCGGAGCAGTTCTTC. Protein sequence: CASSMAGRGGPEQFF.

The CDR3 DNA follows: TGTGCCAGCAGTTTGGGGGTAGGGGGACAGTCCTCCTACGAGCAGTACTTC. Amino acid sequence: CASSLGVGGQSSYEQYF. The chain recombines TRBV28 with TRBJ2-7, with 7 bases that match TRBD1. This CDR3 spans 17 amino acids. With V trimmed by 3 bases and J by 0 bases, 11 bases remained unmatched. Germline CDR1 and CDR2: MDHEN and SYDVKM.

This clone appeared a few times. An end of the junction differs from the germline gene, which may be a read error. The chain couples TRBV7-2 to TRBJ2-3; 9 bases align to TRBD2. The CDR3 has 16 amino acids. Germline V gene data show CDR1 as SGHTA and CDR2 as FQGNSA. CDR3: CASNLLGGGAPDTQYF. CDR3 nucleotide sequence: TGTGCCAGCAACTTATTAGGCGGGGGGGCCCCAGATACGCAGTATTTT.

The gene calls are TRBV29-1 and TRBJ1-1, with 10 bases aligning to TRBD1. Germline-derived CDR1 and CDR2 are SQVTM and ANQGSEA. The trim removed 6 bases at V and 5 bases at J, leaving 3 bases unmatched. The CDR3 sequence is 12 residues long. The CDR3, as DNA: TGCAGCGTGGGGGACAGGGGAACTGAAGCTTTCTTT. Amino acid sequence: CSVGDRGTEAFF.

The J gene is TRBJ2-3, the V gene TRBV5-1; the match to TRBD2 covers 7 bases. V dropped 4 bases and J dropped 5; count of bases not matched to a gene: 19. CDR3 length: 18 residues. Per germline, CDR1 SGHRS and CDR2 YFSETQ. The CDR3: CASSRLGSRERLGDTQYF. The CDR3 coding sequence is TGCGCCAGCAGCAGACTGGGGTCGCGGGAGCGTTTAGGAGATACGCAGTATTTT.

This chain joins TRBV9 and TRBJ2-7; 9 bases agree with TRBD2. J gave up 0 bases and V 0 bases, and 4 bases lay outside the gene matches. Germline V gene data show CDR1 as SGDLS and CDR2 as YYNGEE. The CDR3 has 16 residues. The CDR3 loop is CASSVDPGLASYEQYF. In nucleotides, the CDR3 is TGTGCCAGCAGCGTAGACCCGGGACTAGCCTCCTACGAGCAGTACTTC.

This clone was picked up a small number of times. The chain couples TRBV18 to TRBJ1-4, with 7 nucleotides matching TRBD1. The V gene end was trimmed by 6 bases and the J gene end by 0 bases; junction bases not matched to a gene: 4. Germline lookup yields CDR1 KGHSH and CDR2 LQKENI. CDR3 length: 15 residues. DNA of the CDR3: TGTGCCAGCTCCCAGACAGGGTCAACTAATGAAAAACTGTTTTTT. Its protein product is CASSQTGSTNEKLFF.

This rearrangement joins TRBV18 to TRBJ2-5; the match to TRBD1 covers 10 bases. The CDR3 is 15 amino acids. V shed 4 bases, J shed 5 bases, and the junction held 7 bases outside the gene matches. The germline gives CDR1 KGHSH, CDR2 LQKENI. The CDR3 protein is CASSLRTGGAETQYF. The CDR3 region has the DNA TGTGCCAGCTCACTTCGGACAGGGGGTGCTGAGACCCAGTACTTC.

This clone was observed a handful of times. This chain connects TRBV2 to TRBJ2-7; the match to TRBD2 covers 9 bases. After removal of 7 bases from V and 5 bases from J, the junction contained 15 bases not matched to a gene. The CDR3 is 16 residues long. Germline V CDR1 and CDR2: SNHLY, FYNNEI. This CDR3 is CASTALGSGRGDEQYF. As DNA, the CDR3 is TGTGCCAGCACCGCCCTGGGTAGCGGGAGAGGTGACGAGCAGTACTTC.

The V and J genes are TRBV6-5 and TRBJ1-2; 9 nucleotides line up with TRBD1. Trimming took 2 bases from V and 7 from J; bases not matched to a gene: 5. Looked up from germline, CDR1 is MNHEY and CDR2 is SVGAGI. This CDR3 has 14 residues. CDR3 region: CASSYLQGAGGYTF. The CDR3 bases are TGTGCCAGCAGTTACCTACAGGGGGCAGGTGGCTACACCTTC.

V usage is TRBV15 and J usage is TRBJ1-5; 10 nucleotides line up with TRBD1. Losses at the gene ends were 5 bases for V and 0 bases for J; bases not matched to a gene: 10. The CDR3 runs to 18 residues. The germline gives CDR1 LNHNV, CDR2 YYDKDF (reference sequence). The CDR3 protein is CATSSGTGASYSNQPQHF. CDR3 sequence (DNA): TGTGCCACCAGCTCCGGGACAGGGGCCTCCTATAGCAATCAGCCCCAGCATTTT.

This clone was counted between two and nine times. The rearrangement joins TRBV9 to TRBJ1-4; D call uncertain. The CDR3 totals 13 residues. CDR1 SGDLS and CDR2 YYNGEE come from the germline V gene. V lost 2 bases and J 7 bases, leaving 9 bases between the germline ends. DNA of the CDR3: TGTGCCAGCAGCGTGCGGGATGGTGAAAAACTGTTTTTT. It translates to CASSVRDGEKLFF.

This chain joins TRBV4-2 and TRBJ2-5, with 9 bases that match TRBD2. The CDR3 totals 14 residues. V lost 2 bases and J lost 4; bases outside the gene matches: 2. Germline CDR1 reads LGHNA; CDR2 reads YNFKEQ. CDR3 protein: CASSQFSGRETQYF. The CDR3 DNA reads TGTGCCAGCAGCCAATTTAGCGGGAGAGAGACCCAGTACTTC.

This chain connects TRBV19 to TRBJ1-3, with TRBD1 as a possible D gene (5 bases). Germline values: CDR1 LNHDA, CDR2 SQIVND (reference sequence). The CDR3 is made up of 11 amino acids. The CDR3 reads CATRVGNTIYF. The CDR3 region has the DNA TGTGCAACCAGGGTAGGAAACACCATATATTTT.

This clone was observed a few times. Other DNA sequences in this sample translate to the same CDR3. For the CDR3, the DNA is TGTGCCAGCAGGGGACAGGGTAATCAGCCCCAGCATTTT. Translating it yields CASRGQGNQPQHF. This chain uses TRBV25-1 with TRBJ1-5; 9 nucleotides align to TRBD1. V lost 6 bases and J lost 4; bases outside the gene matches: 1. CDR1 is MGHDK, CDR2 SYGVNS, per germline. The CDR3 length is 13 residues.

The chain uses TRBV7-6 and TRBJ2-1, with a weak D call TRBD1 (6 bases). Per the germline V gene, CDR1 is SGHVS and CDR2 is FNYEAQ. The ends were cut back, 4 bases at V and 10 bases at J, with 23 bases in the middle. This CDR3 has 16 residues. The CDR3 DNA is TGTGCCAGCAGCTACCCGGGCAGGGGCCACGAAGGGGAGCAGTTCTTC. This translates into CASSYPGRGHEGEQFF. Filled out from reference TRBV7-6 and TRBJ2-1, the complete variable domain reads GAGVSQSPRYKVTKRGQDVALRCDPISGHVSLYWYRQALGQGPEFLTYFNYEAQQDKSGLPNDRFSAERPEGSISTLTIQRTEQRDSAMYRCASSYPGRGHEGEQFFGPGTRLTVL.

V is TRBV23-1 and J is TRBJ2-5; weak D call: TRBD2 (6 bases). TRBV23-1 carries the ORF label, with uncertain function. V lost 3 bases to trimming and J lost 4 bases, with 21 bases between them. The CDR3 sequence is 17 residues long. The CDR3 DNA follows: TGCGCCAGCAGTCAGGGGGACTCCCTCAAATCCCTAGAGACCCAGTACTTC. Translating it yields CASSQGDSLKSLETQYF.

The genes are TRBV19 and TRBJ1-5; possibly TRBD1 for D (5 bases). Trimming left V 7 bases short and J 4 bases short, with 11 bases between. The CDR3 has 13 amino acids. CDR1 is LNHDA and CDR2 is SQIVND in the germline V gene (reference sequence). In DNA form, the CDR3 reads TGTGCCAGTATGCAGGGCCGAAATCAGCCCCAGCATTTT. This sequence encodes CASMQGRNQPQHF.

This clone was observed a few times. V and J are TRBV7-9 and TRBJ2-1, with D possibly matching TRBD1 (5 bases). Germline V gene lookup returns CDR1 SEHNR and CDR2 FQNEAQ (reference sequence). The V and J ends lost 5 bases and 4 bases respectively, with 21 bases between them. CDR3 length equals 17 residues. The CDR3 reads CASSPRRLDSLYNEQFF. CDR3 in DNA: TGTGCCAGCAGCCCCCGGCGTCTAGACAGTTTATACAATGAGCAGTTCTTC.

J is TRBJ1-1 and V is TRBV10-3, with 10 bases that match TRBD1. This CDR3 contains 13 residues. Germline V CDR1 and CDR2: ENHRY, SYGVKD. Losses at the gene ends were 7 bases for V and 6 bases for J; bases not matched to a gene: 5. CDR3 DNA: TGTGCCATCAACCGGGACAGGGGATCTGAAGCTTTCTTT. Protein: CAINRDRGSEAFF.

J is TRBJ1-3 and V is TRBV7-2; TRBD1 matches at 9 bases. Trimming took 1 base from V and 0 from J; bases not matched to a gene: 4. Germline CDR1 is SGHTA and CDR2 is FQGNSA. This CDR3 contains 17 residues. CDR3 sequence (DNA): TGTGCCAGCAGCTTAGGGGGACAGGGCATCTCTGGAAACACCATATATTTT. This gives the protein CASSLGGQGISGNTIYF.

This rearrangement joins TRBV1 to TRBJ2-7; TRBD2, the D gene given by the table, was not confirmed from the DNA. TRBV1 is a listed pseudogene. This CDR3 has 15 residues. The CDR3 sequence: CTSRLWSGGSYEQYF. The CDR3 nucleotides are TGCACCAGCAGACTCTGGTCGGGGGGTTCCTACGAGCAGTACTTC.

This rearrangement joins TRBV6-1 to TRBJ1-6; the match to TRBD1 covers 7 bases. The germline V gene encodes CDR1 MNHNS and CDR2 SASEGT. Germline trimming cut 2 bases from V and 7 bases from J; bases unmatched to any gene: 11. The CDR3 is 17 residues long. This CDR3 is CASSETEPGQYNSPLHF. The CDR3 DNA reads as TGTGCCAGCAGTGAAACGGAACCGGGACAGTACAATTCACCCCTCCACTTT.